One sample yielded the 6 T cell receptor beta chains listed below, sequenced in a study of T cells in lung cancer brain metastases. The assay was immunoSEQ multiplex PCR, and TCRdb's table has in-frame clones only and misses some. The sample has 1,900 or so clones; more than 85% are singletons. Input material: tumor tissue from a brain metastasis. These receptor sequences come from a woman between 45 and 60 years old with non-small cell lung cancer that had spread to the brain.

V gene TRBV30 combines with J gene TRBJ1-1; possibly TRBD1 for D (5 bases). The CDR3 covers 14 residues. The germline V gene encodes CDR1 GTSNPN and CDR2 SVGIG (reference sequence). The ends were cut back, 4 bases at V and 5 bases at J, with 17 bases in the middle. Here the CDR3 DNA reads TGTGCCTGGAAGTCTACAGGAATTTGGACTGAAGCTTTCTTT. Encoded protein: CAWKSTGIWTEAFF.

The DNA for the CDR3 is TGTGCCAGCAGGTCGACACGGAACACTGAAGCTTTCTTT. Translation: CASRSTRNTEAFF. The chain has TRBV7-9 and TRBJ1-1; D unclear. The CDR3 consists of 13 residues. Germline values: CDR1 SEHNR, CDR2 FQNEAQ (reference sequence). V lost 6 bases to trimming and J lost 1 base, with 9 bases between them.

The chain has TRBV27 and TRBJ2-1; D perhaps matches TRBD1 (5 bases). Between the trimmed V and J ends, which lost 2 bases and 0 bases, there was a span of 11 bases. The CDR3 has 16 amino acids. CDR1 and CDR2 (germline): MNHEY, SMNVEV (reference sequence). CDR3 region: CASSLQGFSSYNEQFF. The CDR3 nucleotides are TGTGCCAGCAGTTTACAGGGATTTAGCTCCTACAATGAGCAGTTCTTC.

The DNA for the CDR3 is TGTGCCAGCAGCTTAGTGGGCAATCAGCCCCAGCATTTT. The encoded protein is CASSLVGNQPQHF. The V and J genes are TRBV7-2 and TRBJ1-5, with no clear D. CDR3 length equals 13 residues. The V end was cut by 1 base, the J end by 2 bases, with 3 bases between. The germline V gene has CDR1 SGHTA and CDR2 FQGNSA.

CDR3 loop: CASSLERTGGTEAFF. The CDR3 bases are TGTGCCAGCAGCTTAGAAAGGACAGGGGGGACTGAAGCTTTCTTT. The chain is built from TRBV11-3 and TRBJ1-1; 10 bases are a match to TRBD1. CDR1 and CDR2 from the germline V gene are SGHNT and YENEEA. The CDR3 has 15 amino acids. V lost 0 bases, J lost 5 bases, and 3 bases stayed unmatched.

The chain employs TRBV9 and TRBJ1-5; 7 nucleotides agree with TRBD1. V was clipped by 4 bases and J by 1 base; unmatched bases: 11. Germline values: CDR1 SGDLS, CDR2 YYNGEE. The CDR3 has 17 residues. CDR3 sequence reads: CASSLTRDSRSNQPQHF. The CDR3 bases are TGTGCCAGCAGCCTGACACGGGACAGTAGGAGCAATCAGCCCCAGCATTTT.